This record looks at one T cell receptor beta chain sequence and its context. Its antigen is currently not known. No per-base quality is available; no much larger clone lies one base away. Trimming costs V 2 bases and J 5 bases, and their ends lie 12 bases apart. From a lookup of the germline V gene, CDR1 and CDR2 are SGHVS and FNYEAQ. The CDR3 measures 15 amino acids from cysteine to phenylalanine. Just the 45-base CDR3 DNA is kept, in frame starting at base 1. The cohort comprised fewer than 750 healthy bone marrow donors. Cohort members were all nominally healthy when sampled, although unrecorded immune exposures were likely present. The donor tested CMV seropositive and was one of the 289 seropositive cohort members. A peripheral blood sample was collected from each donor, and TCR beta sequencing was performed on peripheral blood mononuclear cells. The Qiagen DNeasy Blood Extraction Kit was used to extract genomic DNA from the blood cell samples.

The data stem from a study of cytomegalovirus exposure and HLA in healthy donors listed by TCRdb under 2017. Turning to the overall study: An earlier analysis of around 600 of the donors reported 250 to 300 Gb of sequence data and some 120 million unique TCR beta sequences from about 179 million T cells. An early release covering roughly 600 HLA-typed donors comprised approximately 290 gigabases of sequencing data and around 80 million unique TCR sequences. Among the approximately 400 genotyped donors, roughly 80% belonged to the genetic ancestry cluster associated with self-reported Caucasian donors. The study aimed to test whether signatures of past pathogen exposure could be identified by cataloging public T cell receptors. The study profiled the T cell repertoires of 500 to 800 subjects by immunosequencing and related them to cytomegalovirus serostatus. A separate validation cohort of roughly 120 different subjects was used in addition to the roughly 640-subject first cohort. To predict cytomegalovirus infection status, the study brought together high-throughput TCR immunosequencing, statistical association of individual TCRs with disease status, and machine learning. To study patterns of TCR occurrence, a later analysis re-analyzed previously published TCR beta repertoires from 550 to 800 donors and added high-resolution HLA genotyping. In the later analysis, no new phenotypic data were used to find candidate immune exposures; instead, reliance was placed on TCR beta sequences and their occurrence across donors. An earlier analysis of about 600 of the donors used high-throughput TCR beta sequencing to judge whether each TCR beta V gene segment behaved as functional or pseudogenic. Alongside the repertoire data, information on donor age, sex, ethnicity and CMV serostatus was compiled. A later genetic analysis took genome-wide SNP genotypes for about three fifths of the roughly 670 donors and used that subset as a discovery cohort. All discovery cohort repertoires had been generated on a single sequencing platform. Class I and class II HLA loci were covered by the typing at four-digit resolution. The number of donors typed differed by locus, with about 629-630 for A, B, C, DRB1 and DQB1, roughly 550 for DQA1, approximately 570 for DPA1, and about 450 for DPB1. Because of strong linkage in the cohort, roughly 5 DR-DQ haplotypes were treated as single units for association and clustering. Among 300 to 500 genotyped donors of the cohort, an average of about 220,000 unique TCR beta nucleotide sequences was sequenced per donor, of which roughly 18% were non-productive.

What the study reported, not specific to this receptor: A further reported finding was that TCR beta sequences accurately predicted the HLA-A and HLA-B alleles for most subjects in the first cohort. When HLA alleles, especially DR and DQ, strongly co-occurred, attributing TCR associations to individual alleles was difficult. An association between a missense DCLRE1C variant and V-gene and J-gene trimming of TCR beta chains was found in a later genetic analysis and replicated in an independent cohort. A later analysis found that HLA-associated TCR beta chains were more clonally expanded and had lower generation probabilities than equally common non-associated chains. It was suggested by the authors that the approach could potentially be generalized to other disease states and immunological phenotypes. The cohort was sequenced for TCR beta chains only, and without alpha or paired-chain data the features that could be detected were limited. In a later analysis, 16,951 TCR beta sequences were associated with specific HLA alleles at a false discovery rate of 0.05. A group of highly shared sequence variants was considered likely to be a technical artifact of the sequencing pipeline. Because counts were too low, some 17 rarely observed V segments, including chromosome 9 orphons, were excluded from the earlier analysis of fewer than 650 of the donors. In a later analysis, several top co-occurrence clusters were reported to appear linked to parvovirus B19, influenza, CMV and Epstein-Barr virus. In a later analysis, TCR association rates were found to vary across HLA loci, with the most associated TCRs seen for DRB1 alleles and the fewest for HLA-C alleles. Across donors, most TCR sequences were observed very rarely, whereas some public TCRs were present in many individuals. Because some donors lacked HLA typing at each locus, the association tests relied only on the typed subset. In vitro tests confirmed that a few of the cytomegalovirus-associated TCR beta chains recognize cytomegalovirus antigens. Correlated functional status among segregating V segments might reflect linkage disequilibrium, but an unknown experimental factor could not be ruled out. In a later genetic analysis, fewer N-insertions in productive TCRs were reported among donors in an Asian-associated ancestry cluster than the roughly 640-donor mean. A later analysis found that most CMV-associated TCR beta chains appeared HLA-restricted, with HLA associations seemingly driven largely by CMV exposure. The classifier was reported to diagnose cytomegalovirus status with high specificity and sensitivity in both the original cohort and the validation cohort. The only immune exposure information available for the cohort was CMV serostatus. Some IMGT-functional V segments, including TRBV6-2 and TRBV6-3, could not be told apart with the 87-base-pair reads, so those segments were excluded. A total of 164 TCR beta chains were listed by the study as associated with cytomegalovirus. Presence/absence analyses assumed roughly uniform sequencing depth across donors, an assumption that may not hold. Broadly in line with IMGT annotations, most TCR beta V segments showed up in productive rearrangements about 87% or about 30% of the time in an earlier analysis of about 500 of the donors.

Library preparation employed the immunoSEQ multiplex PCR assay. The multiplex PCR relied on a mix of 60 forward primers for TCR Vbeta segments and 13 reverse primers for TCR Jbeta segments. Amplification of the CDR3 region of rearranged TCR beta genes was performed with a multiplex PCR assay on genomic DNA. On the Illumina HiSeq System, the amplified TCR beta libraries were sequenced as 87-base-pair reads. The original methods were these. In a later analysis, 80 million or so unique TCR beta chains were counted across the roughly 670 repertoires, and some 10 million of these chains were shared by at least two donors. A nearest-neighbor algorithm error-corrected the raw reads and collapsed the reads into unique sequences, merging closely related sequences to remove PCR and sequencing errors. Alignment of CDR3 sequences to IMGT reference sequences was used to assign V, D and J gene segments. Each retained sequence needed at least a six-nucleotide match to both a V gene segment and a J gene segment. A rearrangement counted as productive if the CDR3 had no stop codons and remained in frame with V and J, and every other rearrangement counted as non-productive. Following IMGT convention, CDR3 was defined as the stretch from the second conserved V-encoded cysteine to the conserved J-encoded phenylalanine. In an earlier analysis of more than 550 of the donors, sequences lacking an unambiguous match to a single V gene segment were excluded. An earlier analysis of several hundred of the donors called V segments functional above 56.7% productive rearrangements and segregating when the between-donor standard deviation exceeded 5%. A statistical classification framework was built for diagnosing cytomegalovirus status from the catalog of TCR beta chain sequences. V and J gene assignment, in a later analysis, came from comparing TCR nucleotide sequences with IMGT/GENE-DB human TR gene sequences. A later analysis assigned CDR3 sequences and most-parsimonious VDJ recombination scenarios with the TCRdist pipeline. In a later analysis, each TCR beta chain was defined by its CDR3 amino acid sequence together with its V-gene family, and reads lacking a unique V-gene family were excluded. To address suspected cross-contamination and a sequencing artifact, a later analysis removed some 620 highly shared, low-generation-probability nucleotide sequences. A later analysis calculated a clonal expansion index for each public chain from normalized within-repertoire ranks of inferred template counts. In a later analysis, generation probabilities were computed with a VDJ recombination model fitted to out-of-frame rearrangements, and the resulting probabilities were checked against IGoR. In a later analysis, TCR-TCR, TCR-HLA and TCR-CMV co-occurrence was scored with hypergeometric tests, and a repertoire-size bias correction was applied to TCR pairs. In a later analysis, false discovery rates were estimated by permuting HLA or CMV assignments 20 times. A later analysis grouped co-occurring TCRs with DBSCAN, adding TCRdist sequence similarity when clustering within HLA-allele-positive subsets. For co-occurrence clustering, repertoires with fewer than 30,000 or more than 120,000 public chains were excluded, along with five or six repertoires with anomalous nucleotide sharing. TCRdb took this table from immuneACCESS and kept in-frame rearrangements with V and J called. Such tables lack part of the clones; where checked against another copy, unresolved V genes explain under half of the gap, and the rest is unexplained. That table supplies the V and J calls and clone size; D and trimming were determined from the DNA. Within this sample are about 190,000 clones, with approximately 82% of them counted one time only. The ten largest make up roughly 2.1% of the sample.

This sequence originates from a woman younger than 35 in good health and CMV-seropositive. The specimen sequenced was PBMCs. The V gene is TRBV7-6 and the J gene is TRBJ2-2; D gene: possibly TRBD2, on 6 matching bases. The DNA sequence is TGTGCCAGCAGCTTATTTTCCCGGGGGACCGGGGAGCTGTTTTTT. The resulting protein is CASSLFSRGTGELFF.